This is a list of T cell receptor beta chains from one sample in a study of OX40 agonist ivuxolimab in advanced cancers. Measured with immunoSEQ multiplex PCR; TCRdb has only the in-frame clones, and not every one. The sample includes roughly 57,000 clones, 80% to 90% seen only once; the top ten take 2.4%. Sequencing was performed on CD4+ or CD8+ T cells sorted from blood, taken in a trial of the OX40 agonist ivuxolimab. Receptors were obtained from an adult with an advanced solid tumor such as melanoma, head and neck, liver or kidney cancer. CDR3s include the opening cysteine and the closing phenylalanine or tryptophan. A D gene is named only where the DNA matches it firmly. Clone size is stated in some rows and not others, as once, few, many or a class when expanded.

D	V	size	J	CDR3	DNA
.	TRBV5-5	once	TRBJ2-3	CASSFITGPADTQYF	TGTGCCAGCAGCTTTATCACAGGGCCGGCAGATACGCAGTATTTT
.	TRBV27	.	TRBJ1-4	CASMRVSGSNEKLFF	TGTGCCAGCATGCGAGTCTCGGGGAGTAACGAAAAACTGTTTTTT
TRBD1	TRBV2	.	TRBJ2-1	CATTSRDRVDNEQFF	TGTGCCACCACGTCCCGGGACAGAGTAGACAATGAGCAGTTCTTC
.	TRBV2	many	TRBJ1-2	CASSLEGTNYGYTF	TGTGCCAGCTCCCTCGAGGGAACTAACTATGGCTACACCTTC
.	TRBV28	.	TRBJ1-5	CASSSFTGSVGQPQHF	TGTGCCAGCAGTTCCTTTACAGGGAGCGTGGGTCAGCCCCAGCATTTT
.	TRBV21-1	.	TRBJ2-2	CASSKDGRSANTGELFF	TGTGCCAGCAGCAAAGACGGACGGAGTGCGAACACCGGGGAGCTGTTTTTT
TRBD1	TRBV5-1	.	TRBJ1-2	CASSSGQAGYGYTF	TGCGCCAGCAGCTCGGGACAGGCGGGCTATGGCTACACCTTC
.	TRBV19	.	TRBJ2-3	CASSIAPSTDTQYF	TGTGCCAGTAGTATTGCCCCTAGCACAGATACGCAGTATTTT
TRBD1	TRBV5-1	.	TRBJ1-5	CASTVPGQGAPHQPQHF	TGCGCCAGCACCGTCCCGGGACAGGGGGCGCCCCATCAGCCCCAGCATTTT
.	TRBV5-1	.	TRBJ2-1	CASSSSQKRGVNEQFF	TGCGCCAGCAGCTCTTCTCAAAAGAGGGGCGTCAATGAGCAGTTCTTC
TRBD1	TRBV5-5	.	TRBJ1-2	CASSWGTVAYTF	TGTGCCAGCAGCTGGGGGACAGTCGCCTACACCTTC
.	TRBV5-6	.	TRBJ1-2	CASSRDRNYGYTF	TGTGCCAGCAGCCGCGACAGAAACTATGGCTACACCTTC
.	TRBV5-1	.	TRBJ1-3	CASSLGTYSGNTIYF	TGCGCCAGCAGCTTGGGAACTTACTCTGGAAACACCATATATTTT
.	TRBV7-3	.	TRBJ1-2	CASSLTAGDVYGYTF	TGTGCCAGCAGCTTAACGGCAGGAGATGTCTATGGCTACACCTTC
.	TRBV5-1	.	TRBJ1-5	CASSLDVDQPQHF	TGCGCCAGCAGCTTGGACGTGGATCAGCCCCAGCATTTT
.	TRBV5-4	.	TRBJ1-4	CASSLAGGGNEKLFF	TGTGCCAGCAGCTTGGCGGGGGGCGGTAATGAAAAACTGTTTTTT
.	TRBV5-6	.	TRBJ2-1	CASSFLTASPEQLF	TGTGCCAGCAGCTTTTTGACAGCATCCCCTGAGCAGCTCTTC
.	TRBV19	few	TRBJ2-1	CASGLVDEQFF	TGTGCCAGTGGACTGGTGGATGAGCAGTTCTTC
.	TRBV7-2	.	TRBJ2-7	CASSSSAEQYF	TGTGCCAGCAGCTCCTCGGCCGAGCAGTACTTC
TRBD2	TRBV5-1	.	TRBJ2-2	CASSLVSGGATGELFF	TGCGCCAGCAGCTTGGTTAGCGGGGGGGCCACCGGGGAGCTGTTTTTT
TRBD1	TRBV19	.	TRBJ1-2	CASSRRDRGHGYTF	TGTGCCAGTAGTAGGAGGGACAGGGGGCACGGCTACACCTTC
.	TRBV5-1	.	TRBJ1-6	CASSLSNSPLHF	TGCGCCAGCAGCTTGTCAAATTCACCCCTCCACTTT
TRBD2	TRBV9	.	TRBJ2-3	CASSVDTSGSSTDTQYF	TGTGCCAGCAGCGTAGATACTAGCGGCTCCAGCACAGATACGCAGTATTTT
.	TRBV6-6	.	TRBJ2-3	CASGDDGGTADTQYF	TGTGCCAGCGGGGATGACGGGGGCACCGCAGATACGCAGTATTTT
.	TRBV11-2	.	TRBJ2-1	CASSLEGATYNEQFF	TGTGCCAGCAGCTTGGAAGGAGCCACCTACAATGAGCAGTTCTTC
.	TRBV7-3	.	TRBJ2-2	CASSLEGRVGELFF	TGTGCCAGCAGCTTGGAGGGCCGGGTCGGGGAGCTGTTTTTT
.	TRBV19	.	TRBJ1-3	CASNRPGSSGNTIYF	TGTGCCAGTAATAGGCCCGGGTCCTCTGGAAACACCATATATTTT
.	TRBV7-9	.	TRBJ1-1	CASQGNTEAFF	TGTGCCAGCCAGGGGAACACTGAAGCTTTCTTT
TRBD2	TRBV6-1	many	TRBJ2-5	CASRTGGVETQYF	TGTGCCAGCAGGACGGGGGGAGTGGAGACCCAGTACTTC
.	TRBV6-5	once	TRBJ2-5	CASSFTRGANQETQYF	TGTGCCAGCAGTTTCACCAGGGGGGCCAACCAAGAGACCCAGTACTTC
TRBD1	TRBV27	.	TRBJ1-5	CASRGTGNQPQHF	TGTGCCAGCAGGGGGACAGGCAATCAGCCCCAGCATTTT
.	TRBV6-5	once	TRBJ2-3	CASLKRRGLTDTQYF	TGTGCCAGCTTAAAACGGCGGGGCCTCACCGATACGCAGTATTTT
.	TRBV11-2	.	TRBJ2-3	CASSRVQGRTDTQYF	TGTGCCAGCAGCAGGGTCCAGGGTCGCACAGATACGCAGTATTTT
.	TRBV19	.	TRBJ1-2	CASSIGTEIYGYTF	TGTGCCAGTAGTATAGGGACAGAAATCTATGGCTACACCTTC
.	TRBV4-2	once	TRBJ2-5	CASSNRDQETQYF	TGTGCCAGCAGCAACCGGGACCAAGAGACCCAGTACTTC
TRBD1	TRBV6-6	.	TRBJ2-1	CASSYSGTGLFF	TGTGCCAGCAGTTATTCCGGGACAGGGCTGTTCTTC
TRBD1	TRBV6-1	.	TRBJ2-5	CASSRQGETQYF	TGTGCCAGCAGCCGACAGGGGGAGACCCAGTACTTC
.	TRBV7-3	.	TRBJ2-6	CASSLGSGAPGANVLTF	TGTGCCAGCAGCTTAGGGTCAGGGGCGCCGGGGGCCAACGTCCTGACTTTC
.	TRBV14	.	TRBJ2-5	CASSQLGRRQETQYF	TGTGCCAGCAGCCAGTTGGGACGACGGCAAGAGACCCAGTACTTC
.	TRBV5-1	.	TRBJ1-2	CASSSFRNYGYTF	TGCGCCAGCAGCTCTTTCCGCAACTATGGCTACACCTTC
.	TRBV6-5	.	TRBJ2-1	CASSYSPSVGGEQFF	TGTGCCAGCAGTTACTCGCCTAGCGTAGGCGGTGAGCAGTTCTTC
TRBD1	TRBV5-4	.	TRBJ2-1	CASSENRGNEQFF	TGTGCCAGCAGCGAAAACAGGGGCAATGAGCAGTTCTTC
TRBD2	TRBV5-1	once	TRBJ2-5	CASSPTSGQETQYF	TGCGCCAGCAGCCCGACTAGCGGCCAAGAGACCCAGTACTTC
.	TRBV19	.	TRBJ2-3	CASSGGLLTDTQYF	TGTGCCAGTAGCGGGGGGCTCCTTACAGATACGCAGTATTTT